These 22 T cell receptor beta chains came from one sample sequenced in a study of cytomegalovirus exposure and HLA in healthy donors (TCRdb year 2017). The library was built by means of the immunoSEQ multiplex PCR assay. For the multiplex PCR, a mixture combining 60 forward primers for TCR Vbeta segments and 13 reverse primers for TCR Jbeta segments was used. The table comes from immuneACCESS by way of TCRdb, which keeps in-frame sequences with V and J called. Part of the clones is missing from these tables; in studies checked, under half for an unresolved V gene and the rest for unknown reasons. The sample profile shows 150,000 to 200,000 clones; 80% to 85% of them were found once. The ten largest clones add up to approximately 1.3% of the sample. Source material: PBMCs. Every receptor here comes from a boy aged 2 to 10 in good health and CMV-seronegative.

This rearrangement joins TRBV9 to TRBJ1-6; D may be TRBD1 (5 bases). This CDR3 has 15 amino acids. V lost 0 bases to trimming and J lost 7 bases, with 11 bases between them. CDR1 and CDR2 from the germline V gene are SGDLS and YYNGEE. CDR3 DNA: TGTGCCAGCAGCGTAGAGGGCAGGGCAAATTCACCCCTCCACTTT. Its translation is CASSVEGRANSPLHF. Using reference TRBV9 and TRBJ1-6 for the parts outside the CDR3, the full variable domain is DSGVTQTPKHLITATGQRVTLRCSPRSGDLSVYWYQQSLDQGLQFLIQYYNGEERAKGNILERFSAQQFPDLHSELNLSSLELGDSALYFCASSVEGRANSPLHFGNGTRLTVT.

Written as DNA, the CDR3 is TGTGCCAGCACCGAGACAGGGTTCCGCTCTGGAAACACCATATATTTT. Amino acids: CASTETGFRSGNTIYF. This sequence joins TRBV7-2 and TRBJ1-3, with 7 bases aligning to TRBD1. The CDR3 spans 16 residues. Germline V lookup: CDR1 SGHTA, CDR2 FQGNSA. J lost 0 bases, V lost 7 bases, and 9 bases had no gene match.

V is TRBV15 and J is TRBJ2-7, with TRBD1 as a possible D gene (6 bases). Germline CDR1 and CDR2: LNHNV and YYDKDF (reference sequence). The CDR3 loop spans 16 amino acids. Between the trimmed V and J ends, which lost 0 bases and 0 bases, there was a span of 12 bases. CDR3 sequence: CATSRDPGVSSYEQYV. The CDR3 nucleotides read TGTGCCACCAGCAGAGACCCAGGGGTCAGCTCCTACGAGCAGTACGTC.

The chain employs TRBV5-1 and TRBJ2-1; 9 nucleotides agree with TRBD2. The CDR3 loop spans 16 amino acids. The V gene end was trimmed by 1 base and the J gene end by 2 bases; junction bases not matched to a gene: 4. CDR1 is SGHRS and CDR2 is YFSETQ in the germline V gene. CDR3 sequence reads: CASSLTGGRAYNEQFF. The CDR3 DNA sequence: TGCGCCAGCAGCTTGACGGGCGGGAGGGCCTACAATGAGCAGTTCTTC.

V gene TRBV2 combines with J gene TRBJ1-5; weak D call: TRBD1 (6 bases). Germline V gives CDR1 SNHLY, CDR2 FYNNEI. V lost 6 bases and J 1 base, leaving 10 bases between the germline ends. CDR3 length: 14 residues. The CDR3 region has the DNA TGTGCCAGCAGGGAACAGGGCAGCAATCAGCCCCAGCATTTT. As protein: CASREQGSNQPQHF.

V usage is TRBV7-9 and J usage is TRBJ1-1; 9 bases agree with TRBD1. V trimming: 1 base; J trimming: 5 bases; junction bases outside the gene matches: 11. Germline V CDR1 and CDR2: SEHNR, FQNEAQ (reference sequence). The CDR3 runs 17 residues. The CDR3: CASSLVEGTGGSTEAFF. CDR3 nucleotides: TGTGCCAGCAGCTTAGTAGAGGGTACAGGGGGCTCTACTGAAGCTTTCTTT.

This chain links TRBV29-1 with TRBJ2-1; 9 positions agree with TRBD2. Per germline, CDR1 SQVTM and CDR2 ANQGSEA. V gave up 5 bases and J gave up 2 bases; unmatched junction bases: 1. The CDR3 extends over 13 amino acids. For the CDR3, the DNA is TGCAGCGTTAGGACTAGCGCCTACAATGAGCAGTTCTTC. It encodes CSVRTSAYNEQFF.

The CDR3 coding sequence is TGTGCCAGCAGCTTACCCGGGACAGGCTATGGCTACACCTTC. Its protein is CASSLPGTGYGYTF. The genes are TRBV7-2 and TRBJ1-2, with 8 bases fitting TRBD1. CDR3 length: 14 residues. Germline V lookup: CDR1 SGHTA, CDR2 FQGNSA. The J segment lost 4 bases and the V segment lost 2 bases, leaving 3 bases of the junction unmatched.

The gene calls are TRBV19 and TRBJ1-2; no clear D gene. Germline V CDR1 and CDR2: LNHDA, SQIVND (reference sequence). CDR3 length: 15 amino acids. V lost 1 base and J 4 bases, leaving 13 bases between the germline ends. CDR3 protein: CASSIVSGVLYGYTF. DNA of the CDR3: TGTGCCAGTAGTATAGTATCGGGAGTTCTCTATGGCTACACCTTC.

This clone was picked up one time. The chain recombines TRBV5-1 with TRBJ1-1; 7 bases line up with TRBD1. The germline V gene encodes CDR1 SGHRS and CDR2 YFSETQ. The trim removed 4 bases at V and 4 bases at J, leaving 4 bases unmatched. The CDR3 is 13 residues long. The CDR3 loop reads CASSPPGGTEAFF. The CDR3, as DNA: TGCGCCAGCAGCCCCCCAGGGGGCACTGAAGCTTTCTTT.

This clone was recorded a few times. The gene calls are TRBV4-3 and TRBJ2-5; 7 nucleotides match TRBD1. CDR3 length: 13 residues. The V segment lost 8 bases and the J segment 5 bases; nucleotides outside the gene matches: 8. Per the germline V gene, CDR1 is LGHNA and CDR2 is YSLEER. The CDR3 region is CASGLDRFETQYF. The DNA of the CDR3 is TGCGCCAGCGGTCTGGACAGGTTTGAGACCCAGTACTTC.

This rearrangement joins TRBV30 to TRBJ2-5; D is possibly TRBD2 (6 bases). There are 14 residues in the CDR3. Germline V CDR1 and CDR2: GTSNPN, SVGIG (reference sequence). Trimming left V 2 bases short and J 5 bases short, with 15 bases between. CDR3 amino acids: CAWSQDYPGETQYF. CDR3 bases: TGTGCCTGGAGTCAGGACTACCCGGGGGAGACCCAGTACTTC.

The chain is built from TRBV27 and TRBJ1-1; D call uncertain. From germline, CDR1 is MNHEY and CDR2 SMNVEV (reference sequence). The length of the CDR3 is 14 residues. Trimming removed 4 bases from V and 10 bases from J, with 19 bases in between. CDR3 sequence: CASSSPDKLVGAFF. The DNA for the CDR3 is TGTGCCAGCAGTTCCCCTGACAAACTGGTAGGAGCTTTCTTT.

The chain joins TRBV4-3 to TRBJ2-1; 7 nucleotides line up with TRBD2. Per the germline V gene, CDR1 is LGHNA and CDR2 is YSLEER. Losses at the gene ends were 0 bases for V and 9 bases for J; bases not matched to a gene: 11. The CDR3 contains 16 residues. The CDR3 DNA follows: TGCGCCAGCAGCCAAGATTCCGGACTAGTCCTCGGTGAGCAGTTCTTC. This gives the protein CASSQDSGLVLGEQFF.

V usage is TRBV4-2 and J usage is TRBJ2-3; TRBD2 agrees at 9 bases. After removal of 3 bases from V and 4 bases from J, the junction contained 8 bases not matched to a gene. This CDR3 contains 16 residues. The V gene's germline CDR1 is LGHNA and CDR2 YNFKEQ. CDR3 coding DNA: TGTGCCAGCAGCCAGCAGCAAGCGGGAGGCCCAGATACGCAGTATTTT. Its translation: CASSQQQAGGPDTQYF.

CDR3: CASTKDRDFNTGELFF. The CDR3 bases are TGTGCCAGCACCAAAGACCGGGACTTCAACACCGGGGAGCTGTTTTTT. The chain recombines TRBV27 with TRBJ2-2, with a weak D call TRBD2 (6 bases). Between the trimmed V and J ends, which lost 7 bases and 2 bases, there was a span of 17 bases. This CDR3 has 16 amino acids. The germline CDR1 and CDR2 sequences are MNHEY and SMNVEV (reference sequence).

The chain links TRBV11-3 to TRBJ1-1, with a weak D call TRBD1 (6 bases). This CDR3 region has 14 residues. Trimming stripped 5 bases from V and 4 bases from J, with 14 bases between. Germline CDR1 reads SGHNT; CDR2 reads YENEEA. As DNA, the CDR3 is TGTGCCAGCAGCCGTACGCCAGGGGCCACTGAAGCTTTCTTT. Translated, it gives CASSRTPGATEAFF. Looking up the rest from reference TRBV11-3 and TRBJ1-1 gives the full variable domain: EAGVVQSPRYKIIEKKQPVAFWCNPISGHNTLYWYLQNLGQGPELLIRYENEEAVDDSQLPKDRFSAERLKGVDSTLKIQPAELGDSAVYLCASSRTPGATEAFFGQGTRLTVV.

Worth noting for this clone: A read error may account for a junction end that differs from germline. The chain has TRBV4-2 and TRBJ2-3, with 11 nucleotides matching TRBD2. Germline V lookup: CDR1 LGHNA, CDR2 YNFKEQ. CDR3 length equals 18 residues. Written as DNA, the CDR3 is TGTGCCAGCAGCCAAGAGGGACTAGCGGCCGCTAGCACAGGTACGCAGTATTTT. It translates to CASSQEGLAAASTGTQYF.

The sample holds one count of this clone. This rearrangement joins TRBV5-4 to TRBJ2-1; the match to TRBD1 covers 7 bases. Trimming at V came to 2 bases and at J to 4 bases, leaving 3 bases not matched to a gene. This CDR3 contains 14 residues. CDR1 SGHNT and CDR2 YYREEE come from the germline V gene (reference sequence). The CDR3, as DNA: TGTGCCAGCAGCTTACGGACAGGTTACAATGAGCAGTTCTTC. Translating gives CASSLRTGYNEQFF.

V and J are TRBV18 and TRBJ2-1, with D perhaps matching TRBD1 (6 bases). The CDR3 is 14 residues long. Trimming removed 7 bases at V and 0 bases at J, with 10 bases between. CDR1 KGHSH and CDR2 LQKENI come from the germline V gene. The CDR3 DNA sequence: TGTGCCAGCTGGACAGCAATCTCCTACAATGAGCAGTTCTTC. Translated: CASWTAISYNEQFF.

The J gene is TRBJ2-5, the V gene TRBV5-1; perhaps TRBD2 as D (5 bases). The germline CDR1 and CDR2 sequences are SGHRS and YFSETQ. V lost 3 bases and J lost 2, with 14 bases in between. This CDR3 region has 15 residues. CDR3 sequence: CASSYRTGSQETQYF. The CDR3 DNA follows: TGCGCCAGCAGCTACCGGACGGGATCTCAAGAGACCCAGTACTTC.

The J gene is TRBJ2-1, the V gene TRBV2; a possible D gene is TRBD1 (6 bases). The CDR3 sequence is 17 residues long. V lost 7 bases and J 4 bases, leaving 23 bases between the germline ends. Looked up from germline, CDR1 is SNHLY and CDR2 is FYNNEI. Here the CDR3 reads CASMDVGAINVYNEQFF. CDR3 DNA: TGTGCCAGCATGGACGTGGGGGCCATCAATGTTTACAATGAGCAGTTCTTC. Variable domain in full (rest from reference TRBV2 and TRBJ2-1): EPEVTQTPSHQVTQMGQEVILRCVPISNHLYFYWYRQILGQKVEFLVSFYNNEISEKSEIFDDQFSVERPDGSNFTLKIRSTKLEDSAMYFCASMDVGAINVYNEQFFGPGTRLTVL.